The T cell receptor beta chain under discussion was sequenced for a study of T cells after yellow fever vaccination. General observations from the study: Primary-vaccination clones mostly resurfaced post-booster (96% CD4, roughly 90% CD8).

The CDR3 consists of 13 residues. Germline loops: CDR1 SGHTA, CDR2 FQGTGA. Trimming removed 0 bases from V and 9 bases from J, with 8 bases in between. This clonotype was counted only a few times. Its cognate antigen is unknown. A universal primer site and UMIs were added as TCR cDNA was made by 5'RACE template switching. A single record per CDR3 protein comes from TCRdb applying MiXCR to the 5' RACE reads. This table holds 200,000 to 300,000 distinct CDR3 sequences, less than 9% found once. Material: CD4+ T cells sorted from PBMCs, obtained 15 days after the yellow fever booster vaccination. The TCR sequence derives from a man between 25 and 39 years old who received the YFV17D yellow fever vaccine. The chain combines TRBV7-3 with TRBJ2-2, with D unresolved. The CDR3 region is CASSLTHLRELFF. In DNA form, the CDR3 reads TGTGCCAGCAGCTTAACCCATTTGAGGGAGCTGTTTTTT.